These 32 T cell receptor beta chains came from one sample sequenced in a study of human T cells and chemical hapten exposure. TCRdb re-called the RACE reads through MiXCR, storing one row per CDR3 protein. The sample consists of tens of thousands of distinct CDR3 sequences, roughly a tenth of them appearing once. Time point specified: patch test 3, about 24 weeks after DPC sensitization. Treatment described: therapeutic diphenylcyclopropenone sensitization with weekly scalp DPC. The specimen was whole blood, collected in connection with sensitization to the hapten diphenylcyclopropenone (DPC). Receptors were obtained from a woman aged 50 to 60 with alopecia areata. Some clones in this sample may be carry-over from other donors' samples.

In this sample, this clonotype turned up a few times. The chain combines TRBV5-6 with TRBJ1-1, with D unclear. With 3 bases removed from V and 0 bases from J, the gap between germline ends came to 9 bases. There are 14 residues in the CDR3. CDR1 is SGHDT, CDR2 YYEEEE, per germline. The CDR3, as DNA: TGTGCCAGCAGCTCCTTTTCGATGAACACTGAAGCTTTCTTT. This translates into CASSSFSMNTEAFF.

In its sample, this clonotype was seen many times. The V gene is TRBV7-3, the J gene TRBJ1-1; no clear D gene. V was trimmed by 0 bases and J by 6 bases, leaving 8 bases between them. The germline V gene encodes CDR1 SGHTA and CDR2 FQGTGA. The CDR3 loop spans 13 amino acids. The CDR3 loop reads CASSLTIRAEAFF. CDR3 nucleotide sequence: TGTGCCAGCAGCTTAACGATAAGGGCTGAAGCTTTCTTT.

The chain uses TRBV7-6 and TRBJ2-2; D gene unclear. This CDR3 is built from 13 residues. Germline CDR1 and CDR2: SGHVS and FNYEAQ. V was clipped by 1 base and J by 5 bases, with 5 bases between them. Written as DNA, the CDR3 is TGTGCCAGCAGCTTAGTCAGGACCGGGGAGCTGTTTTTT. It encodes CASSLVRTGELFF.

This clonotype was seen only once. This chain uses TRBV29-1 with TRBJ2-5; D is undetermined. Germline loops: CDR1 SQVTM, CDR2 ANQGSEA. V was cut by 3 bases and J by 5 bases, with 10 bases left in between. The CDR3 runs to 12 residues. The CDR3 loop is CSVEISLETQYF. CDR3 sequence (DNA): TGCAGCGTTGAGATTAGTTTGGAGACCCAGTACTTC.

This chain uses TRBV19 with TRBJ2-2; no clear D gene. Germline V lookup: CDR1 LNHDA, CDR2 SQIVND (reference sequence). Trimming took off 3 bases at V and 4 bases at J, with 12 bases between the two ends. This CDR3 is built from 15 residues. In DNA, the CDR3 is TGTGCCAGTAGTATTCCTCTACGGAGCACCGGGGAGCTGTTTTTT. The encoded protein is CASSIPLRSTGELFF.

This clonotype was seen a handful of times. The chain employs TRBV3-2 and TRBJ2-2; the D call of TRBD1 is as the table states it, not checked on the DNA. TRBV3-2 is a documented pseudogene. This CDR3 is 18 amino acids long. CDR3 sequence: CASSQERSGGRRTGELFF. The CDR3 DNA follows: TGTGCCAGCAGCCAAGAAAGGAGCGGGGGGCGTCGAACCGGGGAGCTGTTTTTT.

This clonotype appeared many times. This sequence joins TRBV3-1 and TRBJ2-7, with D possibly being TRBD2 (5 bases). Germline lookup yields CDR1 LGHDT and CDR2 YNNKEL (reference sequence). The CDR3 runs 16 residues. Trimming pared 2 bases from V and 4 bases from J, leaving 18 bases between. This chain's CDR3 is CASSQWENGKGYEQYF. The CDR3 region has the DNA TGTGCCAGCAGCCAATGGGAAAACGGGAAGGGTTACGAGCAGTACTTC.

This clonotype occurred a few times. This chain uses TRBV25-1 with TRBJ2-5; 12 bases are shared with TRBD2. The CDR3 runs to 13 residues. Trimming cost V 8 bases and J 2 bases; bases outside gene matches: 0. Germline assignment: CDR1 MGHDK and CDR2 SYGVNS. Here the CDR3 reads CASGLAGQETQYF. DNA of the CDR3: TGTGCCAGCGGACTAGCGGGACAAGAGACCCAGTACTTC. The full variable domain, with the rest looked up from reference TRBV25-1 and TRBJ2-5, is EADIYQTPRYLVIGTGKKITLECSQTMGHDKMYWYQQDPGMELHLIHYSYGVNSTEKGDLSSESTVSRIRTEHFPLTLESARPSHTSQYLCASGLAGQETQYFGPGTRLLVL.

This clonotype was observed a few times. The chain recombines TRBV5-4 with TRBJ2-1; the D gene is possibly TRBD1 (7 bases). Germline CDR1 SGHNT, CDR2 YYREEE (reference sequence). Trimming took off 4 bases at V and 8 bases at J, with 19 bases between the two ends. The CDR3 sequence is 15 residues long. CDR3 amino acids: CASSIDRERGDEQFF. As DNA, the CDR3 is TGTGCCAGCAGCATTGACAGGGAGCGCGGGGATGAGCAGTTCTTC.

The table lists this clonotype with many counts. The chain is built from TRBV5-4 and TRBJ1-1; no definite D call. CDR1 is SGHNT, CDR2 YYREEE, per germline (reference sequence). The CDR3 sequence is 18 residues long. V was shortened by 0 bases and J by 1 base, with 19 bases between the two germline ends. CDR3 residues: CASSLAGWQPHTNTEAFF. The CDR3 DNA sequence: TGTGCCAGCAGCTTGGCGGGATGGCAGCCCCACACGAACACTGAAGCTTTCTTT.

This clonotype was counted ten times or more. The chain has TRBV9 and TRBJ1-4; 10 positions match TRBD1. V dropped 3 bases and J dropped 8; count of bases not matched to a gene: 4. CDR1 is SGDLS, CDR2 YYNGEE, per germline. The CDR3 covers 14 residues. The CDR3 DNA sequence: TGTGCCAGCAGCGACGGGACAGGGGCGGAAAAACTGTTTTTT. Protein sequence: CASSDGTGAEKLFF.

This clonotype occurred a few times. CDR3 protein: CASSQNSYEQYF. CDR3 DNA: TGTGCCAGCAGCCAAAACTCCTACGAGCAGTACTTC. V and J are TRBV27 and TRBJ2-7; unclear D gene. Trimming took off 6 bases at V and 0 bases at J, with 6 bases between the two ends. The CDR3 covers 12 residues. The germline V gene has CDR1 MNHEY and CDR2 SMNVEV (reference sequence).

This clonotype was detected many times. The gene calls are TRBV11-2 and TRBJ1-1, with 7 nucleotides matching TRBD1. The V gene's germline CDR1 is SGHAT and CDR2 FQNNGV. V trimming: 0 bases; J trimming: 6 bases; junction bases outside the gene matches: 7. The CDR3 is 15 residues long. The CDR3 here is CASSLDDRATAEAFF. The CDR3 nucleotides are TGTGCCAGCAGCTTAGACGACAGGGCAACAGCTGAAGCTTTCTTT.

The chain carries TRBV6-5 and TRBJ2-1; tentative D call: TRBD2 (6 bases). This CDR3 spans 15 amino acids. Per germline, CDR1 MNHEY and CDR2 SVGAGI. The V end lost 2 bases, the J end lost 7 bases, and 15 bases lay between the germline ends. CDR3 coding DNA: TGTGCCAGCAGTTACACTTCTAGCGTGAGGAATGAGCAGTTCTTC. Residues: CASSYTSSVRNEQFF.

The CDR3 bases are TGTGCCAGTAGTATCCCATTAGGCCTAGAGCAGTTCTTC. Residues: CASSIPLGLEQFF. The chain joins TRBV19 to TRBJ2-1; D not resolved. Germline V gene lookup returns CDR1 LNHDA and CDR2 SQIVND (reference sequence). The CDR3 is 13 residues long. Between the trimmed V and J ends, which lost 3 bases and 10 bases, there was a span of 13 bases.

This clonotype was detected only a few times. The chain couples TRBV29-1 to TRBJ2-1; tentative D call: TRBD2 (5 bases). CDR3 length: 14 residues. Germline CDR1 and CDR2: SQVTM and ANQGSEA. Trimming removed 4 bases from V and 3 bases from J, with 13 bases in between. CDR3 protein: CSVGQEAFYNEQFF. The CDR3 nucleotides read TGCAGCGTTGGGCAGGAGGCTTTCTACAATGAGCAGTTCTTC.

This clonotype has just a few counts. The CDR3 loop reads CAWSGPSRDRGYEQYF. The CDR3 nucleotides are TGTGCCTGGAGTGGACCATCCCGGGACAGGGGCTACGAGCAGTACTTC. The J gene is TRBJ2-7, the V gene TRBV30; 10 nucleotides align to TRBD1. Germline CDR1 and CDR2: GTSNPN and SVGIG (reference sequence). The CDR3 is 16 residues long. Germline trimming cut 1 base from V and 3 bases from J; bases unmatched to any gene: 9.

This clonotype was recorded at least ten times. The CDR3 nucleotides read TGCGCCAGCAGCTTGGATCCGGGCCAATCTTACAATGAGCAGTTCTTC. Amino acid sequence: CASSLDPGQSYNEQFF. The rearrangement links TRBV5-1 to TRBJ2-1; D ambiguous. The CDR3 sequence is 16 residues long. The ends were cut back, 0 bases at V and 4 bases at J, with 14 bases in the middle. CDR1 and CDR2 from the germline V gene are SGHRS and YFSETQ.

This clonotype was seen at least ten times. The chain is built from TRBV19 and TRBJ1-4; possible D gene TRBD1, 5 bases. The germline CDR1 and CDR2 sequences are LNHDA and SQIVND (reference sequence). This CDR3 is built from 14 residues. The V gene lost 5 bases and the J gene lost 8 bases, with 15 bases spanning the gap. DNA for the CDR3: TGTGCCAGTAGTCCGCGGAACAACAGGGAAAAACTGTTTTTT. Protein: CASSPRNNREKLFF. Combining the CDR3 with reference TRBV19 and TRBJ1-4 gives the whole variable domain DGGITQSPKYLFRKEGQNVTLSCEQNLNHDAMYWYRQDPGQGLRLIYYSQIVNDFQKGDIAEGYSVSREKKESFPLTVTSAQKNPTAFYLCASSPRNNREKLFFGSGTQLSVL.

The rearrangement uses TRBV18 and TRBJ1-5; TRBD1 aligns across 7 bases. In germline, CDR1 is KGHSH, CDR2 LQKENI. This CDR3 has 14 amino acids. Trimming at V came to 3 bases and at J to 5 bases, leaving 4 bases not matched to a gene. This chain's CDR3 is CASSPAQGYQPQHF. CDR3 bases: TGTGCCAGCTCACCGGCACAGGGGTATCAGCCCCAGCATTTT.

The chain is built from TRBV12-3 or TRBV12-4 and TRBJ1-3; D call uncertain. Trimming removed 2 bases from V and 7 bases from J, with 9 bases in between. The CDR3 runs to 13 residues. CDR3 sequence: CASSLMGGNTIYF. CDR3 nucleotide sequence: TGTGCCAGCAGTTTAATGGGAGGCAACACCATATATTTT.

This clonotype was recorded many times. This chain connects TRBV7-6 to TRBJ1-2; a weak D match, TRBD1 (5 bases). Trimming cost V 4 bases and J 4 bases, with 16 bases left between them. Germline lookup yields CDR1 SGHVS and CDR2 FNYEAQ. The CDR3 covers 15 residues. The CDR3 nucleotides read TGTGCCAGCAGCTCCCGAGGTGGGGCTGGCTATGGCTACACCTTC. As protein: CASSSRGGAGYGYTF.

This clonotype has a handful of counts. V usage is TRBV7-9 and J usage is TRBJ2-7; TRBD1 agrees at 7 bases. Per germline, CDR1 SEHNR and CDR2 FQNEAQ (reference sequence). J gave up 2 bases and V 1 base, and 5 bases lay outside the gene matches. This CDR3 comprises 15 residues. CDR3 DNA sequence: TGTGCCAGCAGCTTAGTTGCGACAGGGACCTACGAGCAGTACTTC. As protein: CASSLVATGTYEQYF.

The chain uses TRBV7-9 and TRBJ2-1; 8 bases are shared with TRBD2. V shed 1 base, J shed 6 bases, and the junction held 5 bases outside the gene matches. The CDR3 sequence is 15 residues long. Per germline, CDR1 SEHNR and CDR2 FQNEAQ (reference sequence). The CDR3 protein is CASSLVTGGANEQFF. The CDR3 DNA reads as TGTGCCAGCAGCTTAGTAACGGGAGGGGCCAATGAGCAGTTCTTC.

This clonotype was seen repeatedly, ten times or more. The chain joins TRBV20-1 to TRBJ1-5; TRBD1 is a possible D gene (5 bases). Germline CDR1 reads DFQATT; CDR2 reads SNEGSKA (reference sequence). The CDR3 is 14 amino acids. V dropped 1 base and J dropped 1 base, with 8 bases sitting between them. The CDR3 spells CSARAWDSNQPQHF. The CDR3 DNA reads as TGCAGTGCTAGAGCTTGGGACAGCAATCAGCCCCAGCATTTT.

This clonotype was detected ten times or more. DNA of the CDR3: TGTGCCAGCAGTTTCCGGGGGGGAGTGAACGTTGAAGCTTTCTTT. Protein product: CASSFRGGVNVEAFF. This chain uses TRBV28 with TRBJ1-1; D perhaps matches TRBD1 (5 bases). This CDR3 region has 15 residues. Germline assignment: CDR1 MDHEN and CDR2 SYDVKM. V gave up 3 bases and J gave up 7 bases, with 18 bases separating them. The full variable domain, in which reference TRBV28 and TRBJ1-1 provide the parts outside the CDR3, is DVKVTQSSRYLVKRTGEKVFLECVQDMDHENMFWYRQDPGLGLRLIYFSYDVKMKEKGDIPEGYSVSREKKERFSLILESASTNQTSMYLCASSFRGGVNVEAFFGQGTRLTVV.

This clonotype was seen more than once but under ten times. The CDR3 sequence: CASSFRGAPNQPQHF. The CDR3 nucleotides are TGTGCCAGCAGCTTTCGGGGAGCCCCAAATCAGCCCCAGCATTTT. The chain employs TRBV7-2 and TRBJ1-5; D is ambiguous. V lost 3 bases and J 4 bases, leaving 13 bases between the germline ends. Per the germline V gene, CDR1 is SGHTA and CDR2 is FQGNSA. CDR3 size: 15 residues.

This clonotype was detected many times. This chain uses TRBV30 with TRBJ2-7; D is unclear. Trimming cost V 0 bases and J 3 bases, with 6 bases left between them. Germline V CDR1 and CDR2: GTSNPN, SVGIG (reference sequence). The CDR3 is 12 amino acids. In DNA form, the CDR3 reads TGTGCCTGGAGTGTACTCGGCTACGAGCAGTACTTC. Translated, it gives CAWSVLGYEQYF.

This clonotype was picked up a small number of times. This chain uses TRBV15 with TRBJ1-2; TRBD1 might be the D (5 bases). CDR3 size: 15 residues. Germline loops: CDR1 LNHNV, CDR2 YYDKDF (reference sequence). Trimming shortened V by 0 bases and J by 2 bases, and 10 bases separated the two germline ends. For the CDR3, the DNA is TGTGCCACCAGCAGAGAGGGACGGACCAACTATGGCTACACCTTC. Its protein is CATSREGRTNYGYTF.

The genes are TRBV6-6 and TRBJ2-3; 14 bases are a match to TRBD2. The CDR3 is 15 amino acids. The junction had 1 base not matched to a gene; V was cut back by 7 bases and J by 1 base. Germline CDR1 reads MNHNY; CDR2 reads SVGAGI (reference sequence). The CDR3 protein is CASTTSGRGTDTQYF. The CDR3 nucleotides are TGTGCCAGCACGACTAGCGGGAGGGGCACAGATACGCAGTATTTT.

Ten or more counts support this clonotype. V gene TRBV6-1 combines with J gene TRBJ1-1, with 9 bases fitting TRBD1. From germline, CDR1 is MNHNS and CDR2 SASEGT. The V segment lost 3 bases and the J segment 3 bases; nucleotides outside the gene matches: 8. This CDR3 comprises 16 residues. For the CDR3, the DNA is TGTGCCAGCAGTGATCGGACAGGGGAGCGGTACACTGAAGCTTTCTTT. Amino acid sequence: CASSDRTGERYTEAFF.

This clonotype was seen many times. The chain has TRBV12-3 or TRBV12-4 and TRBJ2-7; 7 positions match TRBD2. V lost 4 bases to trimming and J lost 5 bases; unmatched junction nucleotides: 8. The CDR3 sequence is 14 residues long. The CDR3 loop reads CASSWVSSGHEQYF. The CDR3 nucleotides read TGTGCCAGCAGTTGGGTCTCTAGCGGCCACGAGCAGTACTTC.